This TCR beta chain is from a study of blood T cell repertoires in COVID-19. Study context: Acute and convalescent COVID-19 samples came from the United States, Italy and Spain. The analysed material was cDNA or gDNA that came from T cells, B-cell-depleted T cells, or PBMCs.

V shed 3 bases and J shed 10 bases, with 16 bases lying between them. From germline, CDR1 is MNHEY and CDR2 SMNVEV (reference sequence). The length of the CDR3 is 14 residues. Per the original methods: Amplification with reference gene primers provided the estimates of nucleated cell counts. Produced via immunoSEQ multiplex PCR; TCRdb's table is partial and in-frame only. For V, J and clone size, that table is used; D and trimming come from the DNA. The sample consists of about 200,000 clones, about 90% of them appearing once. The sequenced sample was peripheral blood. The chain is built from TRBV27 and TRBJ1-5; D remains ambiguous. The clonotype originates from a man between 18 and 29 years old with active or convalescent COVID-19. In DNA, the CDR3 is TGTGCCAGCAGTTTCAGTCAGAATGGAGTTCCCCAGCATTTT. It encodes CASSFSQNGVPQHF.